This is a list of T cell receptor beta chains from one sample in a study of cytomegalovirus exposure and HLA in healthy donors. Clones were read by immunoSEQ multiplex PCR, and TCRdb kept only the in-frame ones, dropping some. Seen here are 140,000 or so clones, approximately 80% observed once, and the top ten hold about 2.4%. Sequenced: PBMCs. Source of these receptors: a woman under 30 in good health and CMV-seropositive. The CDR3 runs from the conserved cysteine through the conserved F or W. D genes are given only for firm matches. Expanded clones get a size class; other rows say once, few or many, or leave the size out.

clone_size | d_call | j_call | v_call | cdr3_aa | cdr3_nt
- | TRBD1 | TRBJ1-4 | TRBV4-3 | CASRGTGAEKLFF | TGCGCCAGCCGGGGGACAGGGGCTGAAAAACTGTTTTTT
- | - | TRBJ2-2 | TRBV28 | CASRHTGIGGELFF | TGTGCCAGCAGACACACGGGGATAGGCGGGGAGCTGTTTTTT
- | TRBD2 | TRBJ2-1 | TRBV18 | CASSLSLAGGGDAYNEQFF | TGTGCCAGCTCACTAAGCCTAGCGGGCGGGGGTGATGCCTACAATGAGCAGTTCTTC
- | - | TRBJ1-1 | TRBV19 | CASSVVRGTEAFF | TGTGCCAGTAGTGTCGTTCGAGGCACTGAAGCTTTCTTT
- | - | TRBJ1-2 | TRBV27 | CASRGGTFGYTF | TGTGCCAGTCGGGGGGGTACCTTTGGCTACACCTTC
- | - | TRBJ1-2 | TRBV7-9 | CASSFPGPNYGYTF | TGTGCCAGCAGCTTTCCAGGGCCTAACTATGGCTACACCTTC
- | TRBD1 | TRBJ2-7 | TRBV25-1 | CASSDGGQVNYEQYF | TGTGCCAGCAGTGATGGAGGACAGGTGAACTACGAGCAGTACTTC
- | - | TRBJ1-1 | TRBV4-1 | CASSQGLRAFEAFF | TGCGCCAGCAGCCAAGGGTTGCGGGCGTTCGAAGCTTTCTTT
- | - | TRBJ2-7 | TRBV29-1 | CSVTERNSYEQYF | TGCAGCGTTACAGAACGGAACTCCTACGAGCAGTACTTC
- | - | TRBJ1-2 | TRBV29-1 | CSVEDRGSRGYGYTF | TGCAGCGTTGAAGATCGGGGATCCCGGGGCTATGGCTACACCTTC
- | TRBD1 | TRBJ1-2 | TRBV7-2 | CASSLEDRANYGYTF | TGTGCCAGCAGCTTAGAGGACAGGGCGAACTATGGCTACACCTTC
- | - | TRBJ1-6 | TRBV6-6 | CASSYGESGSPLHF | TGTGCCAGCAGTTACGGGGAGAGCGGTTCACCCCTCCACTTT
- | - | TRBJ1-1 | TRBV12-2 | CASRLGPGLGGEETEAFF | TGTGCAAGTCGCTTAGGTCCCGGGTTAGGGGGCGAAGAAACTGAAGCTTTCTTT
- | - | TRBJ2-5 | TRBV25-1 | CASSDPPRRGGYQETQYF | TGTGCCAGCAGTGACCCCCCCCGTAGAGGAGGGTACCAAGAGACCCAGTACTTC
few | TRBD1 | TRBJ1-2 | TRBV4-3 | CASSRTGYGYTF | TGCGCCAGCAGCCGGACAGGGTACGGCTACACCTTC
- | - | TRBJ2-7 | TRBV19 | CASRGGFREFYEQYF | TGTGCCAGTAGAGGGGGTTTCAGGGAGTTCTACGAGCAGTACTTC
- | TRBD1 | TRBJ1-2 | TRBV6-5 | CASRTGYGYTF | TGTGCCAGCAGGACAGGGTACGGCTACACCTTC
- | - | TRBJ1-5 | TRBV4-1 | CASSHGGSNQPQHF | TGCGCCAGCAGCCACGGCGGTAGCAATCAGCCCCAGCATTTT
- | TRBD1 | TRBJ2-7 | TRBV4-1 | CASALSGQGSSYEQYF | TGCGCCAGCGCCTTAAGTGGACAGGGTAGCTCCTACGAGCAGTACTTC
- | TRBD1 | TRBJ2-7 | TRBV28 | CASSLPGQGAYEQYF | TGTGCCAGCAGTCTCCCGGGACAGGGGGCATACGAGCAGTACTTC
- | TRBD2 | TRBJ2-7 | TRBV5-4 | CASSTTSGGGYSYEQYF | TGTGCCAGCAGCACGACTAGCGGGGGGGGCTACTCCTACGAGCAGTACTTC
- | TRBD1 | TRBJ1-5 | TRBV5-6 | CASSFYYRGPNQPQHF | TGTGCCAGCAGCTTTTATTACAGGGGTCCCAATCAGCCCCAGCATTTT
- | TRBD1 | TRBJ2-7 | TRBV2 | CASSAPGTGSYEQYF | TGTGCCAGCAGTGCCCCCGGGACAGGGAGCTACGAGCAGTACTTC
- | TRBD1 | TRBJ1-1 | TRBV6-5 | CASRASQGANTEAFF | TGTGCCAGCAGGGCATCACAGGGGGCGAACACTGAAGCTTTCTTT
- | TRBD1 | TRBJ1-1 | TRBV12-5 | CASGFLPTGPKGEAFF | TGTGCTAGTGGTTTCCTTCCGACAGGGCCTAAGGGAGAAGCTTTCTTT
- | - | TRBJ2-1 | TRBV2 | CASRPPGKAPDEQFF | TGTGCCAGCAGGCCCCCGGGAAAGGCTCCCGATGAGCAGTTCTTC
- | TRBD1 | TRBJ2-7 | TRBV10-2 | CASRAGTGVAYEQYF | TGCGCCAGCAGGGCCGGGACAGGGGTAGCCTACGAGCAGTACTTC
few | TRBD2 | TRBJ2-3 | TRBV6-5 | CASSYGGRGSDTQYF | TGTGCCAGCAGTTACGGCGGGAGGGGGTCCGATACGCAGTATTTT
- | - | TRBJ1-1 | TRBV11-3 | CASSLGRDTEAFF | TGTGCCAGCAGCTTGGGGAGGGACACTGAAGCTTTCTTT
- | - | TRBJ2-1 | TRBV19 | CASSTNFYNEQFF | TGTGCCAGTTCAACTAACTTCTACAATGAGCAGTTCTTC
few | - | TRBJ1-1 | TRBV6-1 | CASRVFRVLNTEAFF | TGTGCCAGCAGGGTTTTCCGGGTTCTGAACACTGAAGCTTTCTTT
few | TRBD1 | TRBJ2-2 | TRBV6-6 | CASKGQGYTGELFF | TGTGCCAGCAAAGGACAGGGGTACACCGGGGAGCTGTTTTTT
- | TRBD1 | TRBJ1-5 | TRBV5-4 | CASSSRTGGSLMYSNQPQHF | TGTGCCAGCAGCTCCCGGACAGGGGGGTCCCTTATGTATAGCAATCAGCCCCAGCATTTT